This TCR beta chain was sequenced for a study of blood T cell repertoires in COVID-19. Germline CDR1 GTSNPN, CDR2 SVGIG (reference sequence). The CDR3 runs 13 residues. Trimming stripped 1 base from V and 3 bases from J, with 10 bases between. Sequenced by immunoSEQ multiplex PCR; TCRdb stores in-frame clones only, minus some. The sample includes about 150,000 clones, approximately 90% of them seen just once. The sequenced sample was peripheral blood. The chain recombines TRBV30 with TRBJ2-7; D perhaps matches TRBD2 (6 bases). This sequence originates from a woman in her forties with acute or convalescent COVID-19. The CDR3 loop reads CAWSEIAVYEQYF. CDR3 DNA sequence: TGTGCCTGGAGTGAAATAGCGGTCTACGAGCAGTACTTC.